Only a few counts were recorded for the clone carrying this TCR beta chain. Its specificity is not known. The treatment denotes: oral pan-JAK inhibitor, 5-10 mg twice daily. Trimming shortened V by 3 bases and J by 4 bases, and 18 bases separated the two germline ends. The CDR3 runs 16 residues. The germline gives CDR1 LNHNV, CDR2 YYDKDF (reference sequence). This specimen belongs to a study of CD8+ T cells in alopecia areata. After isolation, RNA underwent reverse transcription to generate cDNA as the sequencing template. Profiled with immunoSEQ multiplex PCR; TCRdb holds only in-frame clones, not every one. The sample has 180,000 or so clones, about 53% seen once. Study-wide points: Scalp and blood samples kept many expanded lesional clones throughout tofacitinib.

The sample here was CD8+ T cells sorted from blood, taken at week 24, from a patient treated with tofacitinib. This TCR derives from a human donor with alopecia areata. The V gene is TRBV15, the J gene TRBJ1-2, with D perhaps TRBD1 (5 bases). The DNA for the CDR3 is TGTGCCACCAGCAGGACCCGGGGCAGCCACACCTATGGCTACACCTTC. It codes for CATSRTRGSHTYGYTF.